Following are 7 T cell receptor beta chains from one sample sequenced in a study of OX40 agonist ivuxolimab in advanced cancers. Using immunoSEQ multiplex PCR, the repertoire was profiled, and TCRdb retains in-frame clones only, with some absent. The sample yields roughly 63,000 clones, approximately 89% seen once. Sequencing used CD4+ or CD8+ T cells sorted from blood, obtained in a trial of the OX40 agonist ivuxolimab. The receptors were sampled from an adult with an advanced solid tumor such as melanoma, head and neck, liver or kidney cancer.

This chain joins TRBV11-2 and TRBJ1-6; unclear D gene. V was shortened by 5 bases and J by 0 bases, with 8 bases between the two germline ends. Germline-derived CDR1 and CDR2 are SGHAT and FQNNGV. The CDR3 spans 15 residues. CDR3 sequence (DNA): TGTGCCAGCAGCGCCTCAAACTCCTATAATTCACCCCTCCACTTT. This sequence encodes CASSASNSYNSPLHF.

J is TRBJ1-1 and V is TRBV18; D gene ambiguous. Germline CDR1 reads KGHSH; CDR2 reads LQKENI. Between the trimmed V and J ends, which lost 3 bases and 5 bases, there was a span of 10 bases. This CDR3 comprises 13 residues. CDR3 sequence reads: CASSPFGETEAFF. CDR3 nucleotides: TGTGCCAGCTCACCCTTCGGAGAGACTGAAGCTTTCTTT.

The CDR3 loop reads CASSNQLSGNTIYF. As DNA, the CDR3 is TGTGCCAGCAGCAATCAGCTCTCTGGAAACACCATATATTTT. The chain employs TRBV11-2 and TRBJ1-3; the D is unclear. Trimming pared 5 bases from V and 0 bases from J, leaving 8 bases between. This CDR3 is 14 amino acids long. The germline CDR1 and CDR2 sequences are SGHAT and FQNNGV.

The V call is TRBV10-2, the J call TRBJ2-3; D not resolved. V dropped 4 bases and J dropped 7 bases, with 9 bases sitting between them. CDR1 and CDR2 (germline): WSHSY, SAAADI. The CDR3 is 12 amino acids. DNA of the CDR3: TGCGCCAGCAGTGTAGAGCAATATACGCAGTATTTT. This gives the protein CASSVEQYTQYF.

The chain uses TRBV29-1 and TRBJ2-3, with D possibly TRBD2 on 6 matching bases. CDR3 size: 16 residues. The V end was cut by 4 bases, the J end by 0 bases, with 17 bases between. Germline CDR1 is SQVTM and CDR2 is ANQGSEA. The DNA for the CDR3 is TGCAGCGTTGCACGTAGCGCGGGGACTAGCACAGATACGCAGTATTTT. Encoded protein: CSVARSAGTSTDTQYF.

DNA for the CDR3: TGTGCCAGCATCCGGGGGGATACGCAGTATTTT. Its protein is CASIRGDTQYF. This chain connects TRBV6-5 to TRBJ2-3, with D possibly matching TRBD2 (6 bases). The CDR3 length is 11 residues. The V gene's germline CDR1 is MNHEY and CDR2 SVGAGI. With 7 bases removed from V and 6 bases from J, the gap between germline ends came to 8 bases.

Turning to this clone: Its ends do not fully match the called genes, so a read error is possible. This sequence joins TRBV7-7 and TRBJ2-5; possibly TRBD2 for D (5 bases). CDR1 and CDR2 (germline): SSHAT, FNYEAQ (reference sequence). The CDR3 consists of 16 residues. In DNA, the CDR3 is TGTGCTAGCAGCCGAGGTATGAGCGGCAACCAAGAGACCCAGTACTTC. It encodes CASSRGMSGNQETQYF.